This T cell receptor beta chain was captured by sequencing in a study of blood T cell repertoires in COVID-19. About the study: The United States, Italy and Spain supplied acute and convalescent COVID-19 samples. PBMCs, B-cell-depleted T cells, or T cells were the source of the cDNA or gDNA that made up the material.

CDR1 and CDR2 (germline): LGHNA, YNFKEQ. This CDR3 has 14 residues. V gave up 1 base and J gave up 5 bases, with 11 bases separating them. Participant-reported clinical history was the basis for cohort assignment. In this sample, this clone turned up many times. Libraries were prepared by immunoSEQ multiplex PCR; TCRdb keeps only in-frame clonotypes and omits some of them. The sample includes about 350,000 clones, approximately 87% of them seen just once. The chain combines TRBV4-2 with TRBJ1-2; D is perhaps TRBD1 (5 bases). Sequencing input: PBMCs or T cells enriched from blood (not recorded which). The source of this sequence is a woman in her thirties who had recovered from COVID-19. The CDR3 sequence: CASSQGGVLYGYTF. In nucleotides, the CDR3 is TGTGCCAGCAGCCAAGGGGGGGTCCTATATGGCTACACCTTC.